This T cell receptor (beta chain) was sequenced in a study of blood T cell repertoires in COVID-19 (TCRdb year 2020). With regard to the full study: Samples from collaborators originated in the United States, Italy and Spain and spanned both the acute and convalescent phases of COVID-19. The material from the prospective study consisted of cDNA or gDNA derived from T cells, B-cell-depleted T cells, or PBMCs. Subjects who had been exposed to COVID-19, were actively infected with it, or had recovered from it provided the deeply sampled blood TCRbeta repertoires that made up the dataset. The repertoires were released in a freely available public database intended as a resource for research on the immune response to SARS-CoV-2. The samples were drawn from the first 160 participants of the ongoing ImmuneRACE study and from some 1,300 subjects provided by 6 global collaborators. A de-identified subject ID, COVID-19 status, age in years and sex were almost always included in the sample metadata. Where HLA class I and class II types were available, the types were taken from metadata supplied by the sample provider, not from assay-based typing. Broader findings and caveats from the paper: Clinical and demographic metadata were provided uncurated, with the amount varying by source and participant.

TCRbeta CDR3 regions were amplified from genomic DNA by means of the immunoSEQ Assay, a bias-controlled multiplex PCR. As for the authors' bioinformatics: The number of nucleated cells in each sample was estimated by amplification of reference gene primers within the assay. Sequence reads were collapsed and filtered to measure the absolute abundance of every unique TCRbeta CDR3 rearrangement. For each sample, productive Simpson clonality was calculated as the square root of Simpson's diversity index across productive rearrangements. Imported from immuneACCESS, the table was reduced by TCRdb to in-frame sequences with V and J called. These copies leave out some clones; in studies compared against another copy, an unresolved V gene accounts for under half, and the cause of the remainder is not known. V and J calls and clone size are copied from that table; D and trimming were computed from the DNA. This sample holds some 250,000 clones; approximately 84% were observed only once. 4% to 5.5% of the sample is held by the ten biggest clonotypes.

Collaborating institutions collected whole blood in K2EDTA tubes following their own protocols. For TCRbeta analysis, collaborator samples were shipped as frozen whole blood, as isolated PBMCs, or as DNA extracted from either sample type. V lost 4 bases and J lost 7 bases, and the count of bases not matched to a germline gene is 14. Reading the germline V gene gives CDR1 SGDLS and CDR2 YYNGEE. Including cysteine and phenylalanine, the CDR3 has 16 amino acids. CDR3 DNA is the only sequence kept; it has 48 bases, read in frame from the first base. Note on this clone: The target of this receptor is not known. No base qualities exist here, and no much larger clone lies one base off it.

The chain links TRBV9 with TRBJ2-3, and 8 junctional nucleotides match TRBD2. The clonotype originates from a man aged 50 to 60 with active or convalescent COVID-19. The sample was peripheral blood. CDR3 reads: CASSPTGSGGVYTQYF. Here is the DNA: TGTGCCAGCAGCCCCACGGGGAGCGGGGGTGTGTATACGCAGTATTTT.